The 17 T cell receptor beta chains presented below share a single source sample, sequenced in a study of graft-versus-host responses after intestinal transplantation. Assay used: immunoSEQ multiplex PCR; TCRdb lists only in-frame clones, some missing. The repertoire holds some 6,800 clones, with more than 25% as singletons. Sequencing was performed on alloreactive CD4+ T cells from a mixed lymphocyte reaction culture, taken before intestinal transplant. Described subset: CFSE-low proliferating T cells sorted from approximately 6-day pre-transplant mixed lymphocyte reaction (GvH or HvG direction). The receptors here all came from a human patient who received an intestinal transplant.

This clone was seen only a few times. The chain has TRBV5-6 and TRBJ1-1; D ambiguous. The length of the CDR3 is 15 residues. Germline CDR1 is SGHDT and CDR2 is YYEEEE. Trimming took 0 bases from V and 1 from J, leaving 10 bases between them. The CDR3 bases are TGTGCCAGCAGCTTGGGGTATAGATGGAACACTGAAGCTTTCTTT. It codes for CASSLGYRWNTEAFF.

This clone is labeled medium-sized (0.01 to 0.1%). CDR3 in DNA: TGTGCCAGCAGCTTAGCTCAAGGTATCGAGCAGTACTTC. This gives the protein CASSLAQGIEQYF. The chain carries TRBV7-2 and TRBJ2-7; the D is unclear. V lost 0 bases to trimming and J lost 6 bases, with 9 bases between them. The CDR3 consists of 13 residues. The germline CDR1 and CDR2 sequences are SGHTA and FQGNSA. The entire variable domain, with the rest obtained from reference TRBV7-2 and TRBJ2-7, is as follows: GAGVSQSPSNKVTEKGKDVELRCDPISGHTALYWYRQSLGQGLEFLIYFQGNSAPDKSGLPSDRFSAERTGGSVSTLTIQRTQQEDSAVYLCASSLAQGIEQYFGPGTRLTVT.

V is TRBV6-9 and J is TRBJ2-7; the match to TRBD2 covers 8 bases. This CDR3 contains 15 residues. V lost 3 bases to trimming and J lost 5 bases; unmatched junction nucleotides: 9. Per germline, CDR1 MNHGY and CDR2 SVAAGI. CDR3 protein: CASSYLWTGGHEQYF. In DNA form, the CDR3 reads TGTGCCAGCAGTTACCTATGGACGGGAGGGCACGAGCAGTACTTC.

The chain couples TRBV9 to TRBJ2-4; tentative D call: TRBD2 (5 bases). The germline V and J ends were trimmed by 2 bases and 7 bases, with 10 bases remaining between them. The CDR3 spans 13 residues. The V gene's germline CDR1 is SGDLS and CDR2 YYNGEE. The CDR3, as DNA: TGTGCCAGCAGCGTTTACCCGGGGAACATTCAGTACTTC. This codes for CASSVYPGNIQYF.

This clone was picked up a small number of times. The chain employs TRBV6-5 and TRBJ2-5; D might be TRBD1 or TRBD2, each matching 7 bases. The J call may be wrong; the DNA end is better matched by TRBJ2-7. The germline CDR1 and CDR2 sequences are MNHEY and SVGAGI. The CDR3 consists of 14 residues. The CDR3 DNA reads as TGTGCCAGCAGACAACAGGGGACTATCTACGAGCAGTACTTC. As protein: CASRQQGTIYEQYF.

This clone was picked up a small number of times. CDR3 bases: TGTGCCAGCAGCCTATGGGCGGGGACGGACGGGGAGCTGTTTTTT. Translating gives CASSLWAGTDGELFF. The gene calls are TRBV7-8 and TRBJ2-2, with D possibly TRBD2 on 6 matching bases. Germline loops: CDR1 SGHVS, CDR2 FQNEAQ. V was clipped by 5 bases and J by 7 bases, with 17 bases between them. The CDR3 length is 15 residues.

In this sample, this clone turned up once. This chain uses TRBV6-9 with TRBJ2-7; 7 bases agree with TRBD2. After removal of 7 bases from V and 9 bases from J, the junction contained 9 bases not matched to a gene. The germline gives CDR1 MNHGY, CDR2 SVAAGI. The CDR3 runs 12 residues. The DNA of the CDR3 is TGTGCCAGCACCAGGGCGGGGGAGGTGCAGTACTTC. Protein sequence: CASTRAGEVQYF.

This clone was counted a few times. The rearrangement joins TRBV6-1 to TRBJ1-1; D possibly corresponds to TRBD1 (6 bases). V was shortened by 10 bases and J by 1 base, with 13 bases between the two germline ends. The CDR3 loop spans 13 amino acids. Germline CDR1 reads MNHNS; CDR2 reads SASEGT. CDR3 sequence: CATNPGQNTEAFF. CDR3 bases: TGTGCCACCAACCCGGGACAGAACACTGAAGCTTTCTTT.

The gene calls are TRBV19 and TRBJ1-5; the D is unclear. This CDR3 is 16 amino acids long. Germline V gene lookup returns CDR1 LNHDA and CDR2 SQIVND (reference sequence). Trimming removed 7 bases from V and 3 bases from J, with 19 bases in between. The CDR3: CASKVRPPSPNQPQHF. The CDR3 DNA sequence: TGTGCCAGTAAAGTGCGGCCGCCGAGCCCCAATCAGCCCCAGCATTTT.

This clone was counted a few times. The chain carries TRBV6-5 and TRBJ2-7; no clear D gene. CDR3 size: 13 residues. The V end lost 4 bases, the J end lost 0 bases, and 7 bases lay between the germline ends. The germline gives CDR1 MNHEY, CDR2 SVGAGI. This chain's CDR3 is CASSSTRSYEQYF. CDR3 nucleotides: TGTGCCAGCAGTTCTACCCGCTCCTACGAGCAGTACTTC.

This clone was seen a few times. This sequence joins TRBV10-3 and TRBJ2-2; D is possibly TRBD1 (5 bases). There are 16 residues in the CDR3. Trimming took off 3 bases at V and 0 bases at J, with 11 bases between the two ends. The germline gives CDR1 ENHRY, CDR2 SYGVKD. CDR3: CAISDPGFPNTGELFF. As DNA, the CDR3 is TGTGCCATCAGTGACCCAGGGTTCCCGAACACCGGGGAGCTGTTTTTT.

This clone has only a few counts. The chain recombines TRBV5-1 with TRBJ2-7; 7 nucleotides line up with TRBD1. This CDR3 is built from 15 residues. The J segment lost 6 bases and the V segment lost 4 bases, leaving 13 bases of the junction unmatched. Germline CDR1 and CDR2: SGHRS and YFSETQ. DNA for the CDR3: TGCGCCAGCAGCCCTAAAAGGGGGCCTCACGGCGAGCAGTACTTC. The encoded protein is CASSPKRGPHGEQYF.

This clone was recorded a few times. The chain recombines TRBV6-5 with TRBJ2-7, with TRBD2 identical over 10 bases. Per the germline V gene, CDR1 is MNHEY and CDR2 is SVGAGI. This CDR3 contains 15 residues. The ends lost 2 bases at V and 4 bases at J; junction bases unmatched: 5. Written as DNA, the CDR3 is TGTGCCAGCAGTTACCCCGGGACTAGCGTTTACGAGCAGTACTTC. Amino acid sequence: CASSYPGTSVYEQYF.

The chain couples TRBV7-2 to TRBJ2-3; 14 bases fit TRBD2. The CDR3 has 17 amino acids. V was clipped by 5 bases and J by 5 bases; unmatched bases: 9. Germline V gene sequence: CDR1 SGHTA, CDR2 FQGNSA. This CDR3 is CASSARLAGGPRDTQYF. The CDR3 bases are TGTGCCAGCAGCGCCAGACTAGCGGGAGGGCCCAGAGATACGCAGTATTTT.

In its sample, this clone was seen a few times. The rearrangement links TRBV19 to TRBJ2-3, with TRBD2 identical over 8 bases. The germline V gene has CDR1 LNHDA and CDR2 SQIVND (reference sequence). With V trimmed by 6 bases and J by 0 bases, 2 bases remained unmatched. CDR3 size: 14 residues. CDR3 bases: TGTGCCAGTAGGGCTAGCGGGAGCACAGATACGCAGTATTTT. As protein: CASRASGSTDTQYF.

This clone was seen only a few times. The chain combines TRBV19 with TRBJ1-5, with D maybe TRBD1 (6 bases). Germline assignment: CDR1 LNHDA and CDR2 SQIVND (reference sequence). Trimming took off 3 bases at V and 6 bases at J, with 18 bases between the two ends. The CDR3 covers 16 residues. CDR3 nucleotide sequence: TGTGCCAGTAGTATGTTCGGGACATTAGGCGGTCAGCCCCAGCATTTT. It translates to CASSMFGTLGGQPQHF.

For this clone: A clone one base away is much larger, so this may be a read error. Other DNA sequences within the sample encode an identical CDR3. The J gene is TRBJ1-2, the V gene TRBV27; 9 nucleotides agree with TRBD1. Germline-derived CDR1 and CDR2 are MNHEY and SMNVEV (reference sequence). The CDR3 length is 16 residues. Written as DNA, the CDR3 is TGTGCGAGCAGTTTAGAGGCCCCGGGACAGGGATATGGCTACACCTTC. Translation: CASSLEAPGQGYGYTF.